Listed below are T cell receptor beta chains from one sample, sequenced in a study of cytomegalovirus exposure and HLA in healthy donors. This table comes from immunoSEQ multiplex PCR, and its TCRdb copy is limited to in-frame clones, with some not included. In the table there are 60,000 to 75,000 clones, about 74% of which are singletons. Material for sequencing was PBMCs. The receptors derive from a woman aged 55-69 years in good health and CMV-seropositive. CDR3s include the opening cysteine and the closing phenylalanine or tryptophan. A D gene is named only where the DNA matches it firmly. A clone size is listed for some rows: how often the clone was seen (once, few, many), or a class if it is expanded.

v_gene	j_gene	abundance	d_gene	CDR3aa	CDR3nt
TRBV15	TRBJ2-2	.	.	CATSRDVASGELFF	TGTGCCACCAGCAGAGATGTAGCGTCCGGGGAGCTGTTTTTT
TRBV27	TRBJ1-1	few	.	CASSTAGSEAFF	TGTGCCAGCAGTACCGCAGGCTCTGAAGCTTTCTTT
TRBV2	TRBJ1-1	.	.	CATGGVQGRTEAFF	TGTGCCACGGGAGGGGTTCAGGGCCGAACTGAAGCTTTCTTT
TRBV19	TRBJ2-5	.	TRBD1	CASSTTGRETQYF	TGTGCCAGTAGTACGACAGGGCGGGAGACCCAGTACTTC
TRBV10-2	TRBJ1-5	.	TRBD1	CASQDRGWGSNQPQHF	TGCGCCAGCCAGGACAGGGGGTGGGGTAGCAATCAGCCCCAGCATTTT
TRBV30	TRBJ1-5	.	.	CAWAELGANNQPQHF	TGTGCCTGGGCAGAGCTAGGGGCCAATAATCAGCCCCAGCATTTT
TRBV6-5	TRBJ2-2	.	TRBD1	CASSSDRGNTGELFF	TGTGCCAGCAGTTCAGACAGGGGTAACACCGGGGAGCTGTTTTTT
TRBV6-6	TRBJ1-5	few	.	CASTISWGVNQPQHF	TGTGCCAGCACCATTAGTTGGGGGGTGAATCAGCCCCAGCATTTT
TRBV27	TRBJ1-2	.	TRBD1	CASSPLGTGVLSVGYTF	TGTGCCAGCAGTCCGTTAGGGACAGGGGTTCTATCGGTTGGCTACACCTTC
TRBV7-9	TRBJ2-2	.	.	CASSTNAGRDTGELFF	TGTGCCAGCAGCACGAACGCGGGTCGGGACACCGGGGAGCTGTTTTTT
TRBV7-2	TRBJ2-7	.	TRBD2	CASSPGTSGDYEQYF	TGTGCCAGCAGCCCCGGGACTAGCGGGGACTACGAGCAGTACTTC
TRBV18	TRBJ1-2	.	TRBD1	CASSPGQDLYGYTF	TGTGCCAGCTCACCTGGACAGGACCTCTATGGCTACACCTTC
TRBV6-5	TRBJ1-1	few	.	CASSQGALMNTEAFF	TGTGCCAGCAGCCAAGGGGCGTTAATGAACACTGAAGCTTTCTTT